The 31 T cell receptor beta chains in this list originate from one sample, sequenced in a study of T-cell reconstitution after alpha-beta-depleted transplantation in children (TCRdb year 2016). Libraries were made using PCR. Sequenced on an Illumina HiSeq 2500. Molecular barcoding was employed in the preparation of TCR libraries, with unique molecular identifiers being used to normalize TCRbeta repertoire quantification. TCRdb handled the public reads itself, with Q25 trimming in fastp and clone calling in MiXCR, and kept productive beta chains. Every distinct CDR3 protein forms one entry, paired with its most common genes and DNA. This sample lists roughly 90,000 distinct CDR3 sequences; 10% to 15% were detected once. The ten largest clonotypes hold around 14% of the sample. Material: PBMCs from the stem cell graft donor, obtained from the stem cell graft. The origin of the receptors is a human donor who donated a stem cell graft to a child with inherited bone marrow failure.

A few counts support this clonotype. The chain employs TRBV7-3 and TRBJ1-1; D unresolved. This CDR3 has 13 amino acids. In germline, CDR1 is SGHTA, CDR2 FQGTGA. V lost 3 bases and J 4 bases, leaving 9 bases between the germline ends. The DNA of the CDR3 is TGTGCCAGCAGCTTGGGGATTTCCACTGAAGCTTTCTTT. This gives the protein CASSLGISTEAFF.

This clonotype was seen repeatedly, ten times or more. The rearrangement joins TRBV29-1 to TRBJ2-7, with D unclear. Germline CDR1 reads SQVTM; CDR2 reads ANQGSEA. CDR3 length: 13 residues. V was clipped by 3 bases and J by 5 bases, with 14 bases between them. In DNA, the CDR3 is TGCAGCGTTGAGCATCAGGTGGGCCACGAGCAGTACTTC. Encoded protein: CSVEHQVGHEQYF.

This clonotype appeared many times. The J gene is TRBJ2-7, the V gene TRBV20-1, with 12 bases that match TRBD2. The CDR3 is 15 amino acids. Germline CDR1 and CDR2: DFQATT and SNEGSKA (reference sequence). V dropped 0 bases and J dropped 5; count of bases not matched to a gene: 5. CDR3 sequence: CSARDPPSGRDEQYF. The CDR3 nucleotides are TGCAGTGCTAGAGACCCCCCTAGCGGGAGGGACGAGCAGTACTTC.

This clonotype was found many times. The chain employs TRBV6-5 and TRBJ2-1, with D perhaps matching TRBD1 (6 bases). CDR1 is MNHEY, CDR2 SVGAGI, per germline. V lost 0 bases and J lost 6, with 15 bases in between. This CDR3 has 16 amino acids. CDR3 DNA sequence: TGTGCCAGCAGTTACTCAGGGGACAAATTCGTCAATGAGCAGTTCTTC. This translates into CASSYSGDKFVNEQFF.

In its sample, this clonotype was seen a few times. V usage is TRBV6-2 or TRBV6-3 and J usage is TRBJ2-1, with a weak D call TRBD1 (6 bases). Trimming took off 3 bases at V and 9 bases at J, with 21 bases between the two ends. This CDR3 contains 16 residues. The germline gives CDR1 MNHEY, CDR2 SVGEGT. CDR3 in amino acids: CASSYSHQGTGLEQFF. The CDR3 DNA is TGTGCCAGCAGTTATAGTCATCAGGGGACGGGGCTTGAGCAGTTCTTC.

In this sample, this clonotype turned up many times. V is TRBV12-3 or TRBV12-4 and J is TRBJ1-1; perhaps TRBD1 as D (6 bases). The CDR3 is 14 residues long. Trimming shortened V by 3 bases and J by 3 bases, and 11 bases separated the two germline ends. CDR3 loop: CASSFGGEDTEAFF. For the CDR3, the DNA is TGTGCCAGCAGTTTTGGGGGCGAGGACACTGAAGCTTTCTTT.

This clonotype was counted ten times or more. The chain couples TRBV28 to TRBJ2-3; no clear D gene. Trimming pared 6 bases from V and 4 bases from J, leaving 14 bases between. Germline V gene data show CDR1 as MDHEN and CDR2 as SYDVKM. CDR3 length: 14 residues. In nucleotides, the CDR3 is TGTGCCAGCAGCCTATCATTACGCCCAGATACGCAGTATTTT. It translates to CASSLSLRPDTQYF.

This rearrangement joins TRBV10-3 to TRBJ1-2; 7 bases are shared with TRBD1. This CDR3 comprises 13 residues. V was clipped by 11 bases and J by 5 bases; unmatched bases: 11. CDR1 ENHRY and CDR2 SYGVKD come from the germline V gene. This CDR3 reads CALRQGLQYGYTF. CDR3 nucleotides: TGTGCCTTAAGACAGGGCCTTCAGTATGGCTACACCTTC.

This clonotype has ten or more counts. The chain's CDR3 is CASSIWPSVGGLETQYF. The CDR3 coding sequence is TGTGCCAGTAGTATATGGCCCTCGGTGGGAGGGCTGGAGACCCAGTACTTC. V gene TRBV19 combines with J gene TRBJ2-5; 7 nucleotides line up with TRBD2. CDR3 length equals 17 residues. Germline V gene sequence: CDR1 LNHDA, CDR2 SQIVND (reference sequence). Trimming removed 2 bases from V and 5 bases from J; junction bases left unmatched: 14. The variable domain in full, completed from reference TRBV19 and TRBJ2-5, reads DGGITQSPKYLFRKEGQNVTLSCEQNLNHDAMYWYRQDPGQGLRLIYYSQIVNDFQKGDIAEGYSVSREKKESFPLTVTSAQKNPTAFYLCASSIWPSVGGLETQYFGPGTRLLVL.

This clonotype was counted many times. The chain recombines TRBV7-2 with TRBJ2-7; TRBD2 aligns across 8 bases. This CDR3 contains 15 residues. Germline CDR1 reads SGHTA; CDR2 reads FQGNSA. The V segment lost 4 bases and the J segment 3 bases; nucleotides outside the gene matches: 8. In nucleotides, the CDR3 is TGTGCCAGCAGCTCCTTACCCGGGACTAGCTACGAGCAGTACTTC. This encodes CASSSLPGTSYEQYF.

This clonotype was observed many times. This chain joins TRBV6-2 or TRBV6-3 and TRBJ1-2, with a tentative D call TRBD1 (5 bases). CDR1 and CDR2 from the germline V gene are MNHEY and SVGEGT. The CDR3 runs 14 residues. The ends were cut back, 8 bases at V and 2 bases at J, with 15 bases in the middle. The CDR3 DNA is TGTGCCAGCGAAGGGGACGATTGGAACTATGGCTACACCTTC. Translation gives CASEGDDWNYGYTF.

The rearrangement uses TRBV7-9 and TRBJ1-1; 7 nucleotides line up with TRBD1. This CDR3 has 16 residues. V shed 0 bases, J shed 12 bases, and the junction held 16 bases outside the gene matches. The V gene's germline CDR1 is SEHNR and CDR2 FQNEAQ (reference sequence). The CDR3 DNA reads as TGTGCCAGCAGCTTAGCTATCTCGACAGGGTCATCGTTGACTTTCTTT. Protein product: CASSLAISTGSSLTFF.

At least ten counts were recorded for this clonotype. This sequence joins TRBV5-1 and TRBJ1-4; D unresolved. Germline CDR1 SGHRS, CDR2 YFSETQ. The CDR3 extends over 12 amino acids. Between the trimmed V and J ends, which lost 2 bases and 8 bases, there was a span of 7 bases. The CDR3 sequence is CASSLVGEKLFF. For the CDR3, the DNA is TGCGCCAGCAGCTTAGTTGGCGAAAAACTGTTTTTT.

This clonotype was detected a few times. The gene calls are TRBV19 and TRBJ2-5, with D unclear. CDR1 is LNHDA and CDR2 is SQIVND in the germline V gene (reference sequence). The V gene lost 0 bases and the J gene lost 7 bases, with 9 bases spanning the gap. CDR3 length: 13 residues. DNA for the CDR3: TGTGCCAGTAGTATAGACGGTGGTGTGACCCAGTACTTC. Its translation: CASSIDGGVTQYF.

This clonotype appeared many times. V gene TRBV5-1 combines with J gene TRBJ1-1; 7 positions agree with TRBD1. J was trimmed by 0 bases and V by 4 bases; bases with no gene match: 9. Germline V gives CDR1 SGHRS, CDR2 YFSETQ. CDR3 size: 16 residues. In DNA form, the CDR3 reads TGCGCCAGCAGCATTAGGACAGGAAGGATGAACACTGAAGCTTTCTTT. This gives the protein CASSIRTGRMNTEAFF.

This clonotype was found many times. The chain couples TRBV5-1 to TRBJ1-1, with TRBD1 matching 10 bases. Germline CDR1 reads SGHRS; CDR2 reads YFSETQ. The CDR3 has 15 residues. Trimming removed 4 bases from V and 2 bases from J; junction bases left unmatched: 5. The CDR3 coding sequence is TGCGCCAGCAGCCTGGGGGACAGGGGAAACACTGAAGCTTTCTTT. It codes for CASSLGDRGNTEAFF.

This chain joins TRBV30 and TRBJ2-7; D is tentatively TRBD1 or TRBD2 (5 bases each). Trimming stripped 7 bases from V and 3 bases from J, with 16 bases between. The CDR3 is 13 residues long. Per germline, CDR1 GTSNPN and CDR2 SVGIG (reference sequence). CDR3: CASNTGRNYEQYF. In DNA form, the CDR3 reads TGTGCCTCGAACACGGGACGGAACTACGAGCAGTACTTC.

At least ten counts were recorded for this clonotype. The chain is built from TRBV19 and TRBJ2-1, with 7 bases matching TRBD2. CDR1 is LNHDA and CDR2 is SQIVND in the germline V gene (reference sequence). V was clipped by 6 bases and J by 8 bases; unmatched bases: 7. The CDR3 spans 13 residues. CDR3 coding DNA: TGTGCCAGTAGCCTACTAGCGAGCGATGAGCAGTTCTTC. Its protein product is CASSLLASDEQFF.

This chain uses TRBV18 with TRBJ2-5; D ambiguous. V was shortened by 5 bases and J by 2 bases, with 15 bases between the two germline ends. This CDR3 contains 15 residues. Germline V gene lookup returns CDR1 KGHSH and CDR2 LQKENI. As DNA, the CDR3 is TGTGCCAGCTCAAAACTCGGATCCGGACAAGAGACCCAGTACTTC. It is translated as CASSKLGSGQETQYF. Full variable domain (outside the CDR3, taken from reference TRBV18 and TRBJ2-5): NAGVMQNPRHLVRRRGQEARLRCSPMKGHSHVYWYRQLPEEGLKFMVYLQKENIIDESGMPKERFSAEFPKEGPSILRIQQVVRGDSAAYFCASSKLGSGQETQYFGPGTRLLVL.

The V gene is TRBV6-6, the J gene TRBJ2-1; possibly TRBD1 or TRBD2 for D (5 bases each). The CDR3 covers 12 residues. From germline, CDR1 is MNHNY and CDR2 SVGAGI (reference sequence). The V and J ends lost 5 bases and 10 bases respectively, with 12 bases between them. The DNA of the CDR3 is TGTGCCAGCAGTCCCCGGGGCAGGGAGCAGTTCTTC. Its translation: CASSPRGREQFF.

This clonotype was counted once. The junction and the germline gene differ at one end; a read error may be behind it. V usage is TRBV7-9 and J usage is TRBJ2-7, with 11 nucleotides matching TRBD2. There are 13 residues in the CDR3. From germline, CDR1 is SEHNR and CDR2 FQNEAQ (reference sequence). Here the CDR3 DNA reads TGTGCCAGCAGCCTAGCGGGGGGATGGGAGCAGTACTTC. It specifies CASSLAGGWEQYF.

This chain joins TRBV7-3 and TRBJ2-3; 7 nucleotides match TRBD2. There are 14 residues in the CDR3. From germline, CDR1 is SGHTA and CDR2 FQGTGA. With V trimmed by 7 bases and J by 3 bases, 7 bases remained unmatched. CDR3 amino acids: CASTPGRETDTQYF. The CDR3 DNA is TGTGCCAGCACCCCGGGGCGGGAGACAGATACGCAGTATTTT.

This clonotype showed up many times. The rearrangement joins TRBV20-1 to TRBJ1-3; possible D gene TRBD1, 5 bases. Germline V gene sequence: CDR1 DFQATT, CDR2 SNEGSKA (reference sequence). The germline V and J ends were trimmed by 6 bases and 0 bases, with 9 bases remaining between them. The CDR3 contains 13 residues. CDR3 DNA: TGCAGTGCACGAGGGGTCTCTGGAAACACCATATATTTT. This codes for CSARGVSGNTIYF.

This clonotype was counted only a few times. V is TRBV5-6 and J is TRBJ2-3, with TRBD2 matching 8 bases. V was pared by 4 bases and J by 2 bases, with 6 bases of the junction left unmatched. The CDR3 has 15 amino acids. From germline, CDR1 is SGHDT and CDR2 YYEEEE. The CDR3 region has the DNA TGTGCCAGCAGCGTTAGCGGGGACTTCACAGATACGCAGTATTTT. This codes for CASSVSGDFTDTQYF.

The chain couples TRBV3-1 to TRBJ1-1; TRBD1 matches 11 bases. Germline V lookup: CDR1 LGHDT, CDR2 YNNKEL (reference sequence). With 6 bases clipped from V and 4 bases from J, the junction kept 1 base outside the gene matches. This CDR3 is built from 13 residues. CDR3 sequence: CASRGTGGTEAFF. The CDR3 DNA is TGTGCCAGCAGAGGGACAGGGGGCACTGAAGCTTTCTTT.

In this sample, this clonotype turned up many times. The rearrangement links TRBV5-1 to TRBJ1-6, with 10 nucleotides matching TRBD1. Germline V gene sequence: CDR1 SGHRS, CDR2 YFSETQ. Losses at the gene ends were 4 bases for V and 8 bases for J; bases not matched to a gene: 3. This CDR3 is 14 amino acids long. The CDR3 DNA reads TGCGCCAGCAGCGGCGGGACAGGGGATTCACCCCTCCACTTT. Translating it yields CASSGGTGDSPLHF.

This clonotype was detected ten times or more. This chain links TRBV3-1 with TRBJ2-3; 12 nucleotides agree with TRBD2. Per the germline V gene, CDR1 is LGHDT and CDR2 is YNNKEL (reference sequence). Trimming took 3 bases from V and 7 from J; bases not matched to a gene: 8. The CDR3 totals 16 residues. This CDR3 is CASSHTSGGFSNTQYF. CDR3 nucleotide sequence: TGTGCCAGCAGCCATACTAGCGGGGGGTTCTCCAATACGCAGTATTTT.

V usage is TRBV12-3 or TRBV12-4 and J usage is TRBJ2-3, with D possibly being TRBD2 (6 bases). V was shortened by 5 bases and J by 1 base, with 16 bases between the two germline ends. The CDR3 length is 16 residues. The CDR3 nucleotides read TGTGCCAGCAGTCCCGCGGGACTTATCGGCACAGATACGCAGTATTTT. Its protein product is CASSPAGLIGTDTQYF.

This clonotype was seen many times. This sequence joins TRBV4-2 and TRBJ2-1; 11 nucleotides agree with TRBD2. The CDR3 is made up of 15 amino acids. The trim removed 3 bases at V and 9 bases at J, leaving 7 bases unmatched. Germline V gives CDR1 LGHNA, CDR2 YNFKEQ. This CDR3 is CASSQVAGGIGEQFF. DNA of the CDR3: TGTGCCAGCAGCCAGGTAGCGGGAGGGATTGGTGAGCAGTTCTTC.

Only a few counts were recorded for this clonotype. The chain employs TRBV4-2 and TRBJ1-2; 8 bases are a match to TRBD1. Germline CDR1 reads LGHNA; CDR2 reads YNFKEQ. This CDR3 region has 15 residues. Trimming cost V 0 bases and J 4 bases; bases outside gene matches: 4. CDR3 in amino acids: CASSQEQGVAYGYTF. As DNA, the CDR3 is TGTGCCAGCAGCCAAGAACAGGGGGTCGCCTATGGCTACACCTTC.

This clonotype was observed at least ten times. The chain is built from TRBV5-1 and TRBJ1-1; 11 nucleotides match TRBD1. The CDR3 extends over 17 amino acids. J gave up 0 bases and V 4 bases, and 8 bases lay outside the gene matches. Germline CDR1 is SGHRS and CDR2 is YFSETQ. The CDR3 region has the DNA TGCGCCAGCAGCCATGGACAGGGGGCAGGGATGAACACTGAAGCTTTCTTT. It translates to CASSHGQGAGMNTEAFF.